The source of this T cell receptor beta chain is a study of post-analysis software for immune sequencing data (dated by TCRdb to between 2014 and 2017). Regarding the complete study: The recorded disease courses included relapsing-remitting, secondary progressive and progressive-relapsing multiple sclerosis, and some patients had no subtype annotation. The multiple sclerosis patient repertoires were compared with more than 10 previously published healthy control repertoires from donors aged roughly 6 to 27 years. A subset of samples was prepared in parallel using single-end sample barcoding, then pooled and co-amplified after Illumina adapter ligation. The paper as a whole reports these results and caveats: When samples were clustered directly using the F measure, samples prepared in the same batch co-clustered strongly, which prompted a batch-effect correction. Significantly lower normalized Chao1 diversity was found in multiple sclerosis patients than in controls, suggesting substantial peripheral T-cell clonal expansion. The control group was slightly older than the multiple sclerosis patient group. Patients showed significantly higher frequencies than controls for a handful of TRBV segments, among them TRBV5-6, TRBV5-1 and TRBV20-1.

To demonstrate the VDJtools post-analysis software, the study profiled TCR beta repertoires from the peripheral blood of around 13 young patients with multiple sclerosis. The multiple sclerosis patients were children and adolescents ranging in age from 6 to 15 years. Libraries came from PCR. The sequencing machine was an Illumina HiSeq 2500. To reduce PCR and sequencing biases, unique molecular identifiers were incorporated into the TCR beta cDNA libraries. Per 1 to 10 million input T cells, roughly 500,000 cDNA molecules were obtained, such that each molecule approximated one T cell. The patient libraries were prepared and sequenced using the same protocol as the earlier healthy control dataset. Samples belonging to the same batch were prepared together, multiplexed and sequenced on a shared HiSeq lane. In the source study's methods: MIGEC was used to process the raw barcoded reads, and molecular identifier groups with only a single read were discarded before consensus assembly and CDR3 extraction. VDJtools was used for post-analysis of the clonotype tables, with diversity normalized by down-sampling every dataset to the smallest sample size. To correct batch-related cross-sample contamination, repertoire overlap clustering matched CDR3 amino acid sequences but not nucleotide sequences. TCRdb itself trimmed the public reads at Q25 with fastp, ran MiXCR and retained productive beta chains. Entries are consolidated by CDR3 protein sequence, retaining the most common genes and DNA. The V and J calls follow TCRdb's processing rather than the paper's. Within this sample are some 800,000 distinct CDR3 sequences, with 40% to 55% of them counted one time only. The ten largest clones capture roughly 4.4% of the sample.

In its sample, this clonotype was seen a few times. The antigen it recognizes is unknown. No qualities accompany the bases; no much larger clone lies one base away. From its cysteine to its phenylalanine, the CDR3 spans 14 amino acids. Only the CDR3 part of the read is kept: 42 bases, read in frame from the first base. The germline V gene (reference sequence) provides CDR1 DFQATT and CDR2 SNEGSKA. V is clipped by 3 bases and J by 0 bases, and the sequence between their germline boundaries is 6 bases long. This clonotype was sampled from a girl between 10 and 17 years old with multiple sclerosis. The specimen sequenced was blood. In this chain, TRBV20-1 is recombined with TRBJ2-6, with an unclear D gene assignment. The CDR3 corresponds to CSARAYSGANVLTF. The sequence in DNA is TGCAGTGCTAGGGCGTACTCTGGGGCCAACGTCCTGACTTTC.